What follows are 10 T cell receptor beta chains derived from one specimen sequenced in a study of T-cell memory formation after mild COVID-19. TCRdb called the 5' RACE reads again in MiXCR, with one record for every CDR3 protein. The sample shows approximately 570,000 distinct CDR3 sequences, 15% to 20% of them seen only once. The sequencing sample was made of PBMCs or a T cell subset sorted from them (not recorded which). The receptors were gathered from an adult woman who had mild COVID-19 (a few samples of this study predate the infection). Cell type and time point are not known.

This clonotype was observed a few times. This chain links TRBV20-1 with TRBJ2-2; TRBD1 agrees at 10 bases. The CDR3 loop spans 15 amino acids. Germline lookup yields CDR1 DFQATT and CDR2 SNEGSKA (reference sequence). V gave up 0 bases and J gave up 6 bases; unmatched junction bases: 4. The CDR3 nucleotides are TGCAGTGCTAGAGATCCTGGACAGGGGGCCGGGGAGCTGTTTTTT. Translating gives CSARDPGQGAGELFF.

The chain employs TRBV24-1 and TRBJ2-7, with TRBD1 matching 8 bases. Germline CDR1 reads KGHDR; CDR2 reads SFDVKD. The CDR3 length is 13 residues. Germline trimming cut 3 bases from V and 5 bases from J; bases unmatched to any gene: 2. CDR3 in DNA: TGTGCCACCAGTGATGCAGGGGGCCACGAGCAGTACTTC. Translating gives CATSDAGGHEQYF.

This clonotype was picked up a small number of times. V is TRBV2 and J is TRBJ2-1; TRBD2 matches at 12 bases. This CDR3 is built from 15 residues. V lost 6 bases, J lost 5 bases, and 5 bases stayed unmatched. Germline V gene sequence: CDR1 SNHLY, CDR2 FYNNEI. For the CDR3, the DNA is TGTGCCAGCAGGCAGACTAGCGGGGGCCACAATGAGCAGTTCTTC. Protein: CASRQTSGGHNEQFF.

This clonotype was seen a handful of times. V and J are TRBV28 and TRBJ1-3; D might be TRBD1 (5 bases). The ends were cut back, 4 bases at V and 10 bases at J, with 23 bases in the middle. CDR3 length: 16 amino acids. Looked up from germline, CDR1 is MDHEN and CDR2 is SYDVKM. CDR3 amino acids: CASSSVRVSSPETIYF. The CDR3 nucleotides are TGTGCCAGCAGTTCAGTCAGGGTCAGCTCACCGGAAACCATATATTTT.

This clonotype appeared a few times. The chain employs TRBV6-5 and TRBJ1-6; no definite D call. The V gene lost 0 bases and the J gene lost 14 bases, with 14 bases spanning the gap. Germline V lookup: CDR1 MNHEY, CDR2 SVGAGI. This CDR3 spans 14 amino acids. CDR3 in DNA: TGTGCCAGCAGTTACTCGACTGTTGCGACTGCCCTCCACTTT. This translates into CASSYSTVATALHF.

In its sample, this clonotype was seen a few times. This chain joins TRBV9 and TRBJ2-1; D is undetermined. Looked up from germline, CDR1 is SGDLS and CDR2 is YYNGEE. CDR3 length equals 13 residues. The V end lost 3 bases, the J end lost 10 bases, and 14 bases lay between the germline ends. Here the CDR3 reads CASSEEDIDEQFF. CDR3 coding DNA: TGTGCCAGCAGCGAAGAAGACATCGACGAGCAGTTCTTC.

The chain is built from TRBV10-3 and TRBJ2-5, with 7 bases matching TRBD1. The trim removed 6 bases at V and 2 bases at J, leaving 9 bases unmatched. The germline CDR1 and CDR2 sequences are ENHRY and SYGVKD. The CDR3 runs 15 residues. In DNA form, the CDR3 reads TGTGCCATCAGCGCGACAGGGAGACGGCAAGAGACCCAGTACTTC. It yields the protein CAISATGRRQETQYF.

The chain links TRBV7-9 to TRBJ1-2; D is unresolved. The ends were cut back, 1 base at V and 5 bases at J, with 11 bases in the middle. This CDR3 comprises 14 residues. Germline CDR1 SEHNR, CDR2 FQNEAQ (reference sequence). Here the CDR3 DNA reads TGTGCCAGCAGCTTAGAAGTAGGGCGTTATGGCTACACCTTC. This gives the protein CASSLEVGRYGYTF.

There are a few counts of this clonotype. The chain recombines TRBV2 with TRBJ2-7; D is possibly TRBD2 (5 bases). Trimming shortened V by 6 bases and J by 5 bases, and 11 bases separated the two germline ends. Germline V lookup: CDR1 SNHLY, CDR2 FYNNEI. The CDR3 runs to 12 residues. Written as DNA, the CDR3 is TGTGCCAGCAGCTCCGGGGTTGACGAGCAGTACTTC. This sequence encodes CASSSGVDEQYF.

The V gene is TRBV7-9, the J gene TRBJ2-2, with no clear D. CDR3 length: 13 residues. Trimming shortened V by 6 bases and J by 2 bases, and 7 bases separated the two germline ends. CDR1 and CDR2 (germline): SEHNR, FQNEAQ (reference sequence). This CDR3 is CASSHFNTGELFF. CDR3 coding DNA: TGTGCCAGCAGTCATTTTAACACCGGGGAGCTGTTTTTT. Looking up the rest from reference TRBV7-9 and TRBJ2-2 gives the full variable domain: DTGVSQNPRHKITKRGQNVTFRCDPISEHNRLYWYRQTLGQGPEFLTYFQNEAQLEKSRLLSDRFSAERPKGSFSTLEIQRTEQGDSAMYLCASSHFNTGELFFGEGSRLTVL.